Below are 21 T cell receptor beta chains sequenced from a single sample in a study of Graves' ophthalmopathy and Graves' hyperthyroidism. Investigators amplified TCR beta CDR3 regions from RNA transcripts. HTBI-primed first-round RT-PCR preceded second-round multiplex PCR. TCRdb reprocessed the multiplex PCR reads with MiXCR, giving one entry per CDR3 protein. The sample shows about 620,000 distinct CDR3 sequences, about a fifth of them seen only once. The source material was peripheral blood. The receptors stem from a woman aged 18-29 years with stable Graves' hyperthyroidism. Some clones in this sample may be carry-over from other donors' samples.

There are many counts of this clonotype. V gene TRBV12-3 or TRBV12-4 combines with J gene TRBJ1-5; D unclear. This CDR3 has 14 residues. Trimming shortened V by 4 bases and J by 7 bases, and 14 bases separated the two germline ends. In DNA, the CDR3 is TGTGCCAGCAGTTCAAGTCTGCCGAAACAGCCCCAGCATTTT. Amino acid sequence: CASSSSLPKQPQHF.

This clonotype has only a few counts. V and J are TRBV6-1 and TRBJ2-7, with D unclear. This CDR3 is 13 amino acids long. V lost 7 bases to trimming and J lost 0 bases, with 10 bases between them. Germline values: CDR1 MNHNS, CDR2 SASEGT. Written as DNA, the CDR3 is TGTGCCAGCACAAGTCATAGCTCCTACGAGCAGTACTTC. Its translation is CASTSHSSYEQYF.

V is TRBV4-1 and J is TRBJ2-7; 9 positions agree with TRBD2. This CDR3 comprises 16 residues. Trimming took 3 bases from V and 5 from J; bases not matched to a gene: 11. The germline V gene encodes CDR1 MGHRA and CDR2 YSYEKL. The CDR3 nucleotides read TGCGCCAGCAGCCATTGGGGTAGCGGGAGAAGCCACGAGCAGTACTTC. Protein sequence: CASSHWGSGRSHEQYF.

This clonotype was recorded many times. The V gene is TRBV6-1, the J gene TRBJ2-2, with D perhaps matching TRBD1 (6 bases). CDR1 and CDR2 from the germline V gene are MNHNS and SASEGT. Trimming left V 0 bases short and J 10 bases short, with 18 bases between. This CDR3 spans 16 amino acids. The CDR3 DNA reads as TGTGCCAGCAGTGAAGCCGCAGGGGCCCTAAGTCTGGAGCTGTTTTTT. This translates into CASSEAAGALSLELFF.

This clonotype was observed a handful of times. The rearrangement links TRBV5-1 to TRBJ1-1, with D uncertain. The CDR3 contains 15 residues. The V gene lost 4 bases and the J gene lost 0 bases, with 13 bases spanning the gap. The germline V gene encodes CDR1 SGHRS and CDR2 YFSETQ. The DNA of the CDR3 is TGCGCCAGCAGCGACGGCCCTAAAATGAACACTGAAGCTTTCTTT. Translating gives CASSDGPKMNTEAFF.

This clonotype was seen repeatedly, ten times or more. V and J are TRBV5-1 and TRBJ1-2; possibly TRBD1 for D (6 bases). The CDR3 totals 15 residues. Trimming took 2 bases from V and 0 from J, leaving 11 bases between them. Germline lookup yields CDR1 SGHRS and CDR2 YFSETQ. As DNA, the CDR3 is TGCGCCAGCAGCTTCGACAGGCCTCCTAACTATGGCTACACCTTC. Translated: CASSFDRPPNYGYTF.

This clonotype was seen many times. V usage is TRBV2 and J usage is TRBJ1-2, with D possibly TRBD1 on 5 matching bases. V was cut by 3 bases and J by 5 bases, with 19 bases left in between. CDR1 and CDR2 (germline): SNHLY, FYNNEI. The CDR3 extends over 16 amino acids. CDR3 loop: CASSEWQPVWGYGYTF. CDR3 DNA: TGTGCCAGCAGTGAGTGGCAGCCTGTTTGGGGGTATGGCTACACCTTC.

This clonotype appeared many times. The rearrangement links TRBV7-2 to TRBJ2-7; a weak D match, TRBD1 (6 bases). Trimming cost V 5 bases and J 2 bases, with 10 bases left between them. This CDR3 has 13 amino acids. Per the germline V gene, CDR1 is SGHTA and CDR2 is FQGNSA. In DNA form, the CDR3 reads TGTGCCAGCAGCAAACAGGGCGCCTACGAGCAGTACTTC. Encoded protein: CASSKQGAYEQYF. Full variable domain (missing parts from reference TRBV7-2 and TRBJ2-7): GAGVSQSPSNKVTEKGKDVELRCDPISGHTALYWYRQSLGQGLEFLIYFQGNSAPDKSGLPSDRFSAERTGGSVSTLTIQRTQQEDSAVYLCASSKQGAYEQYFGPGTRLTVT.

This clonotype has at least ten counts. The rearrangement uses TRBV12-3 or TRBV12-4 and TRBJ1-1; 7 nucleotides line up with TRBD1. This CDR3 has 16 residues. J was trimmed by 1 base and V by 2 bases; bases with no gene match: 7. DNA for the CDR3: TGTGCCAGCAGTTTAAGTGGAGGGGGCGCGAACACTGAAGCTTTCTTT. It encodes CASSLSGGGANTEAFF.

The gene calls are TRBV7-9 and TRBJ2-4, with D unresolved. The CDR3 has 13 residues. Germline V CDR1 and CDR2: SEHNR, FQNEAQ (reference sequence). Trimming took 1 base from V and 4 from J, leaving 5 bases between them. CDR3 DNA: TGTGCCAGCAGCTTAGACGGTAAAAACATTCAGTACTTC. The encoded protein is CASSLDGKNIQYF.

This clonotype was seen only a few times. This chain links TRBV5-1 with TRBJ2-7; 9 bases agree with TRBD2. The CDR3 is 16 amino acids. With V trimmed by 4 bases and J by 2 bases, 10 bases remained unmatched. The germline gives CDR1 SGHRS, CDR2 YFSETQ. CDR3 region: CASSRLAGVLAYEQYF. The DNA for the CDR3 is TGCGCCAGCAGCCGATTAGCGGGGGTATTGGCCTACGAGCAGTACTTC.

This clonotype was observed a handful of times. The chain combines TRBV5-8 with TRBJ2-2, with TRBD2 as a possible D gene (5 bases). V was cut by 4 bases and J by 6 bases, with 13 bases left in between. CDR1 and CDR2 from the germline V gene are SGHTS and YDEGEE. The CDR3 sequence is 14 residues long. The CDR3 DNA is TGTGCCAGCAGCCCCCCTACGAGGGCCGGGGAGCTGTTTTTT. Protein product: CASSPPTRAGELFF. Based on the CDR3 plus reference TRBV5-8 and TRBJ2-2, the full variable domain is EAGVTQSPTHLIKTRGQQATLRCSPISGHTSVYWYQQALGLGLQFLLWYDEGEERNRGNFPPRFSGRQFPNYSSELNVNALELEDSALYLCASSPPTRAGELFFGEGSRLTVL.

This clonotype was recorded many times. V usage is TRBV12-3 or TRBV12-4 and J usage is TRBJ2-5, with D possibly TRBD1 on 5 matching bases. There are 14 residues in the CDR3. Trimming took 5 bases from V and 4 from J, leaving 14 bases between them. CDR3 DNA sequence: TGTGCCAGCAGTCCGACAACAGGAACAGAGACCCAGTACTTC. It is translated as CASSPTTGTETQYF.

This clonotype came up many times. This chain joins TRBV28 and TRBJ1-2; D possibly corresponds to TRBD1 (5 bases). The V and J ends lost 5 bases and 0 bases respectively, with 13 bases between them. The CDR3 sequence is 15 residues long. Germline-derived CDR1 and CDR2 are MDHEN and SYDVKM. The CDR3 is CASSPRTPANYGYTF. CDR3 DNA: TGTGCCAGCAGTCCCCGGACACCCGCTAACTATGGCTACACCTTC.

There are a few counts of this clonotype. The CDR3 sequence: CAISGQLNTEAFF. CDR3 sequence (DNA): TGTGCCATCAGTGGGCAGTTGAACACTGAAGCTTTCTTT. The V call is TRBV10-3, the J call TRBJ1-1, with D hard to call. Per germline, CDR1 ENHRY and CDR2 SYGVKD. The CDR3 is 13 residues long. The V end was cut by 4 bases, the J end by 0 bases, with 6 bases between.

This clonotype was counted between two and nine times. The chain employs TRBV28 and TRBJ2-5; D is tentatively TRBD1 or TRBD2 (5 bases each). CDR1 and CDR2 from the germline V gene are MDHEN and SYDVKM. The CDR3 has 18 amino acids. Trimming removed 4 bases at V and 1 base at J, with 22 bases between. The CDR3: CASSSTGTTNSIQETQYF. Written as DNA, the CDR3 is TGTGCCAGCAGTTCTACCGGGACCACTAACTCCATCCAAGAGACCCAGTACTTC.

This clonotype was observed at least ten times. The chain is built from TRBV6-1 and TRBJ2-7; D may match TRBD1 or TRBD2 (6 bases each). Germline assignment: CDR1 MNHNS and CDR2 SASEGT. The length of the CDR3 is 15 residues. Trimming left V 1 base short and J 4 bases short, with 14 bases between. CDR3 residues: CASSEVGQGRYEQYF. The CDR3 nucleotides are TGTGCCAGCAGTGAAGTCGGGCAGGGGAGGTACGAGCAGTACTTC.

V usage is TRBV4-1 and J usage is TRBJ1-1, with D perhaps TRBD1 (6 bases). The CDR3 spans 11 residues. Looked up from germline, CDR1 is MGHRA and CDR2 is YSYEKL. V was shortened by 3 bases and J by 11 bases, with 10 bases between the two germline ends. CDR3 protein: CASSHGQRAFF. DNA for the CDR3: TGCGCCAGCAGCCACGGACAGAGGGCTTTCTTT.

This clonotype appeared many times. The V gene is TRBV6-5, the J gene TRBJ2-7; D call uncertain. Per germline, CDR1 MNHEY and CDR2 SVGAGI. The CDR3 loop spans 14 amino acids. Trimming pared 4 bases from V and 0 bases from J, leaving 10 bases between. CDR3 coding DNA: TGTGCCAGCAGTTCCCCGAGGTCCTCCTACGAGCAGTACTTC. Its protein is CASSSPRSSYEQYF.

The V call is TRBV15, the J call TRBJ1-5, with 7 bases that match TRBD1. This CDR3 has 15 amino acids. Trimming at V came to 2 bases and at J to 0 bases, leaving 1 base not matched to a gene. Germline V CDR1 and CDR2: LNHNV, YYDKDF (reference sequence). CDR3 DNA: TGTGCCACCAGCAGACAGGGGGGTAGCAATCAGCCCCAGCATTTT. This gives the protein CATSRQGGSNQPQHF. The variable domain in full, completed from reference TRBV15 and TRBJ1-5, reads DAMVIQNPRYQVTQFGKPVTLSCSQTLNHNVMYWYQQKSSQAPKLLFHYYDKDFNNEADTPDNFQSRRPNTSFCFLDIRSPGLGDTAMYLCATSRQGGSNQPQHFGDGTRLSIL.

The chain recombines TRBV5-1 with TRBJ2-1; 10 bases match TRBD2. V was pared by 1 base and J by 0 bases, with 1 base of the junction left unmatched. The CDR3 contains 16 residues. CDR1 and CDR2 from the germline V gene are SGHRS and YFSETQ. CDR3 nucleotide sequence: TGCGCCAGCAGCTTGAGGACTAGCGGCTCCTACAATGAGCAGTTCTTC. This gives the protein CASSLRTSGSYNEQFF. The whole variable domain, remainder taken from reference TRBV5-1 and TRBJ2-1, is KAGVTQTPRYLIKTRGQQVTLSCSPISGHRSVSWYQQTPGQGLQFLFEYFSETQRNKGNFPGRFSGRQFSNSRSEMNVSTLELGDSALYLCASSLRTSGSYNEQFFGPGTRLTVL.